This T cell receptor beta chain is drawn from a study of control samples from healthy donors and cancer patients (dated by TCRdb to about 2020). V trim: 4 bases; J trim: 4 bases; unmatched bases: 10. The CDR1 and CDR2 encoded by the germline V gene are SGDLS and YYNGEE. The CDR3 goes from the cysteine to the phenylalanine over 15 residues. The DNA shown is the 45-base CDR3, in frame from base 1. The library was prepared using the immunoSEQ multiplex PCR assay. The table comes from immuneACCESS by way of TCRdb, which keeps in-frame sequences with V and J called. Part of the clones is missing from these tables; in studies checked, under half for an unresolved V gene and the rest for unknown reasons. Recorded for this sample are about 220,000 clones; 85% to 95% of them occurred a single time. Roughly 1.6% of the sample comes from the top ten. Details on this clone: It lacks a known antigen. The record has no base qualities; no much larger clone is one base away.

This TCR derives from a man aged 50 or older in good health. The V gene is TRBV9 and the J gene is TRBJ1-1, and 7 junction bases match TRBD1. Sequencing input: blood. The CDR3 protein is CASSRNDRVSTEAFF. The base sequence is TGTGCCAGCAGCCGGAACGACAGGGTTAGCACTGAAGCTTTCTTT.